This T cell receptor (beta chain) was captured by sequencing in a study of cytomegalovirus exposure and HLA in healthy donors (dated 2017 in TCRdb). Turning to the overall study: In an earlier analysis of about 560 of the donors, around 290 Gb of sequence data and approximately 120 million unique TCR beta sequences from 180 million or so T cells were reported. Around 330 gigabases of sequencing data and 70 million to 100 million unique TCR sequences made up an early release that covered about 640 HLA-typed donors. The genetic ancestry cluster associated with self-reported Caucasian donors included roughly 84% of the 398 genotyped donors. The study aimed to test whether signatures of past pathogen exposure could be identified by cataloging public T cell receptors. The study profiled the T cell repertoires of around 700 subjects by immunosequencing and related them to cytomegalovirus serostatus. Besides the first cohort of around 670 subjects, a separate validation cohort made up of 120 different subjects was used. To predict cytomegalovirus infection status, the study brought together high-throughput TCR immunosequencing, statistical association of individual TCRs with disease status, and machine learning. In a later analysis, previously published TCR beta repertoires from 600 to 850 donors were re-analyzed and high-resolution HLA genotyping was added so that TCR occurrence patterns could be studied. The later analysis used no new phenotypic data to find candidate immune exposures, relying instead on TCR beta sequences and their occurrence across donors. An earlier analysis of several hundred of the donors used high-throughput TCR beta sequencing to judge whether each TCR beta V gene segment behaved as functional or pseudogenic. Donor age, sex, ethnicity and CMV serostatus were compiled together with the repertoire data. A later genetic analysis used genome-wide SNP genotypes for about 60% of the roughly 700 donors, treating that subset as a discovery cohort. Every discovery cohort repertoire had been produced on one sequencing platform. HLA typing covered class I and class II loci at four-digit resolution. Typing coverage varied by locus: roughly 620-630 donors for A, B, C, DRB1 and DQB1; under 550 for DQA1; about 570 for DPA1; around 450 for DPB1. A handful of DR-DQ haplotypes were treated as single units for association and clustering because of strong linkage in the cohort. On average, around 240,000 unique TCR beta nucleotide sequences were sequenced per donor among 398 genotyped donors of the cohort, with roughly a sixth of those sequences being non-productive. The research as a whole found: A group of highly shared sequence variants was considered likely to be a technical artifact of the sequencing pipeline. Immune exposure information for the cohort was limited to CMV serostatus. Cytomegalovirus status was reported to be diagnosed by the classifier with high specificity and sensitivity in both the original and validation cohorts. Presence/absence analyses assumed roughly uniform sequencing depth across donors, an assumption that may not hold. An association between a missense DCLRE1C variant and V-gene and J-gene trimming of TCR beta chains was found in a later genetic analysis and replicated in an independent cohort. Broadly in line with IMGT annotations, most TCR beta V segments showed up in productive rearrangements about 87% or about 30% of the time in an earlier analysis of 450 to 750 of the donors. In a later analysis, several top co-occurrence clusters were reported to appear linked to parvovirus B19, influenza, CMV and Epstein-Barr virus. According to the authors, the approach could potentially be generalized to other disease states and immunological phenotypes. A later genetic analysis reported fewer N-insertions in productive TCRs among donors in an Asian-associated ancestry cluster than the approximately 670-donor mean. In a later analysis, most CMV-associated TCR beta chains were found to appear HLA-restricted, with HLA associations seemingly driven largely by CMV exposure. In vitro tests confirmed that three of the cytomegalovirus-associated TCR beta chains recognize cytomegalovirus antigens. When HLA alleles, especially DR and DQ, strongly co-occurred, attributing TCR associations to individual alleles was difficult. The 87-base-pair reads could not distinguish some IMGT-functional V segments, including TRBV6-2 and TRBV6-3, so those segments were excluded. A later analysis associated roughly 17,000 TCR beta sequences with specific HLA alleles at a false discovery rate of 0.05. The study gave a list of more than 150 TCR beta chains associated with cytomegalovirus. Seventeen rarely observed V segments, including chromosome 9 orphons, were excluded from the earlier analysis of about 610 of the donors because counts were too low. In a later analysis, the rate of TCR association differed among HLA loci, with DRB1 alleles having the most associated TCRs and HLA-C alleles having the fewest. A further reported finding was that TCR beta sequences accurately predicted the HLA-A and HLA-B alleles for most subjects in the first cohort. In this cohort, only TCR beta chains were sequenced, and detectable features were limited by the absence of alpha or paired-chain data. Linkage disequilibrium might explain the correlated functional status among segregating V segments, but an unknown experimental factor could not be excluded. Most TCR sequences were observed very rarely across donors, whereas some public TCRs were present in many individuals. HLA typing was unavailable for some donors at each locus, so association tests used only the typed subset. Compared with equally common non-associated chains, HLA-associated TCR beta chains in a later analysis were more clonally expanded and had lower generation probabilities.

Libraries came from the immunoSEQ multiplex PCR assay. For the multiplex PCR, a mixture combining 60 forward primers for TCR Vbeta segments and 13 reverse primers for TCR Jbeta segments was used. The CDR3 region of rearranged TCR beta genes was amplified from genomic DNA by a multiplex PCR assay. The amplified TCR beta libraries were sequenced on the Illumina HiSeq System as 87-base-pair reads. The authors' pipeline ran thus. Across the 500 to 700 repertoires, a later analysis counted 80 million or so unique TCR beta chains, some 11 million of which were shared by at least two donors. Raw reads were error-corrected and collapsed into unique sequences with a nearest-neighbor algorithm that merged closely related sequences to remove PCR and sequencing errors. CDR3 sequences were aligned to IMGT reference sequences to assign V, D and J gene segments. For a sequence to be retained, at least a six-nucleotide match to both a V gene segment and a J gene segment was required. Rearrangements were called productive when the CDR3 lacked stop codons and stayed in frame with V and J; all others were non-productive. CDR3 was defined according to IMGT convention as the region running from the second conserved V-encoded cysteine to the conserved J-encoded phenylalanine. Sequences without an unambiguous match to a single V gene segment were excluded from the earlier analysis of about 600 of the donors. In an earlier analysis of approximately 590 of the donors, V segments were called functional above 56.7% productive rearrangements and were called segregating when the between-donor standard deviation exceeded 5%. A statistical classification framework was developed to diagnose cytomegalovirus status using the catalog of TCR beta chain sequences. V and J gene assignment, in a later analysis, came from comparing TCR nucleotide sequences with IMGT/GENE-DB human TR gene sequences. A later analysis assigned CDR3 sequences and most-parsimonious VDJ recombination scenarios with the TCRdist pipeline. A later analysis defined each TCR beta chain by its CDR3 amino acid sequence plus V-gene family, and excluded reads lacking a unique V-gene family. In a later analysis, some 600 highly shared, low-generation-probability nucleotide sequences were removed to address suspected cross-contamination and a sequencing artifact. In a later analysis, a clonal expansion index for each public chain was calculated from normalized within-repertoire ranks of inferred template counts. In a later analysis, generation probabilities were computed with a VDJ recombination model fitted to out-of-frame rearrangements, and the resulting probabilities were checked against IGoR. In a later analysis, TCR-TCR, TCR-HLA and TCR-CMV co-occurrence was scored with hypergeometric tests, and a repertoire-size bias correction was applied to TCR pairs. To estimate false discovery rates, a later analysis permuted the HLA or CMV assignments 20 times. In a later analysis, co-occurring TCRs were grouped with DBSCAN, and TCRdist sequence similarity was added when clustering was performed within HLA-allele-positive subsets. For co-occurrence clustering, repertoires with fewer than 30,000 or more than 120,000 public chains were excluded, along with roughly five repertoires with anomalous nucleotide sharing. Entries here come from immuneACCESS through TCRdb and include only in-frame sequences with V and J called. Some clones fail to appear in such tables; in the studies checked, an unresolved V gene covers under half of the shortfall, and the cause of the remainder is unknown. That table is the source of V, J and clone size, and D and trimming were worked out from the DNA. The sample contains about 200,000 clones, over 65% of them found a single time. The ten largest clones represent just under 3% of the sample.

The cohort consisted of more than 650 healthy bone marrow donors. At the time of sampling, all cohort members were nominally healthy, though unrecorded immune exposures were likely present. The donor was CMV seronegative and belonged to the group of around 400 seronegative cohort members. A peripheral blood sample was provided by each donor, and peripheral blood mononuclear cells were used for TCR beta sequencing. The Qiagen DNeasy Blood Extraction Kit was used to extract genomic DNA from the blood cell samples. Concerning this clone: It lacks a known antigen. Base qualities are not provided; no much larger clone lies one nucleotide away.

Unmatched junction bases come to 4, with V trimmed by 3 bases and J by 0 bases. The CDR3 numbers 17 residues from cysteine through phenylalanine. The read is trimmed to its CDR3 DNA, 51 bases read in frame from base 1. From the germline V gene, CDR1 is SGHVS and CDR2 is FQNEAQ. The chain joins TRBV7-8 to TRBJ2-3; a stretch of 12 junction bases matches TRBD2. The sample taken for sequencing was PBMCs. This TCR was sampled from a woman aged 25 to 39 in good health and CMV-seronegative. The base sequence is TGTGCCAGCAGCTTTTCCGGGACTAGCGGGAGCACAGATACGCAGTATTTT. Translated, this is CASSFSGTSGSTDTQYF.